A selection of T cell receptor beta chains follows, all from one sample in a study of T-cell reconstitution after alpha-beta-depleted transplantation in children. From the PCR reads, TCRdb called clonotypes with MiXCR, one entry per CDR3 protein. Here the sample spans hundreds of thousands of distinct CDR3 sequences, around 11% being singletons. The specimen was PBMCs from the stem cell graft donor, collected from the stem cell graft. The receptor source for this set is a human donor who donated a stem cell graft to a child with acute lymphoblastic leukemia. CDR3s include the opening cysteine and the closing phenylalanine or tryptophan. Fields, in order: clone size, V gene, CDR3 length, J gene, D gene, CDR3 DNA, CDR3 protein. D genes are given only for firm matches. Where a row states a size, it is once, few, many or the class of an expanded clone; other rows omit it.

>many|TRBV5-5|15|TRBJ2-7|NA
TGTGCCAGCAGCTTTGGGGCAGGAGGGTTGAGCGAGCAGTACTTC
CASSFGAGGLSEQYF
>many|TRBV12-3/TRBV12-4|11|TRBJ2-3|NA
TGTGCCAGCAGTTGGATAGATACGCAGTATTTT
CASSWIDTQYF
>many|TRBV11-2|17|TRBJ2-5|TRBD2
TGTGCCAGCAGCTCGGGACTAGCGGGGGGGAACCAAGAGACCCAGTACTTC
CASSSGLAGGNQETQYF
>many|TRBV7-2|13|TRBJ2-4|TRBD1
TGTGCCAGCAGCATAACTAGGGGGCGCATTCAGTACTTC
CASSITRGRIQYF
>few|TRBV12-3/TRBV12-4|12|TRBJ1-2|NA
TGTGCCAGCCAGGGGACGGACTATGGCTACACCTTC
CASQGTDYGYTF
>few|TRBV5-8|16|TRBJ1-2|NA
TGTGCCAGCAGCTTGGTTCTCCAGGCCACCGACTATGGCTACACCTTC
CASSLVLQATDYGYTF
>many|TRBV7-2|16|TRBJ2-1|NA
TGTGCCAGCAGCTTAAAGGTCGGGACCAGCAGGGATGAGCAGTTCTTC
CASSLKVGTSRDEQFF
>NA|TRBV20-1|13|TRBJ2-7|NA
TGCAGTGCACGCGTAACGACCTCCTACGAGCAGTACTTC
CSARVTTSYEQYF
>few|TRBV18|14|TRBJ2-7|TRBD2
TGTGCCAGCTCACCGGGACTAGCGGGAGTCGCTCAGTACTTC
CASSPGLAGVAQYF
>few|TRBV25-1|17|TRBJ2-5|NA
TGTGCCAGCAGTGAATATGTGACGGGGGCAAGGGGAGAGACCCAGTACTTC
CASSEYVTGARGETQYF
>many|TRBV14|14|TRBJ2-2|NA
TGTGCCAGCAGCCGGTCGGCAAACACCGGGGAGCTGTTTTTT
CASSRSANTGELFF
>many|TRBV12-3/TRBV12-4|16|TRBJ2-3|TRBD2
TGTGCCAGCAGCATAGCGGGAGCTGTTCCGGCAGATACGCAGTATTTT
CASSIAGAVPADTQYF
>many|TRBV5-4|17|TRBJ1-2|NA
TGTGCCAGCAGCTTGGGGGATACAAGGACTGGGGGCTATGGCTACACCTTC
CASSLGDTRTGGYGYTF
>NA|TRBV6-4|15|TRBJ2-1|NA
TGTGCCAGCAGTGACACGGGAGAGGCCTACAATGAGCAGTTCTTC
CASSDTGEAYNEQFF
>many|TRBV10-3|14|TRBJ1-1|NA
TGTGCCATCAGTGATCCAGGGGTGAACACTGAAGCTTTCTTT
CAISDPGVNTEAFF
>many|TRBV6-5|14|TRBJ2-3|NA
TGTGCCAGCAGACCCAGGGGAGGCACAGATACGCAGTATTTT
CASRPRGGTDTQYF
>many|TRBV27|14|TRBJ1-2|TRBD1
TGTGCCAGCTCTCCGGGACAGCACTTCTATGGCTACACCTTC
CASSPGQHFYGYTF
>many|TRBV29-1|12|TRBJ1-1|NA
TGCAGCGTTGAGGGCCTAGGGGGTCAAGCTTTCTTT
CSVEGLGGQAFF
>many|TRBV27|14|TRBJ2-3|NA
TGTGCCAGCAGTTTTTACGGGGGCACAGATACGCAGTATTTT
CASSFYGGTDTQYF
>many|TRBV19|14|TRBJ1-1|NA
TGTGCCAGTAGTATACCAGGATTGAACACTGAAGCTTTCTTT
CASSIPGLNTEAFF